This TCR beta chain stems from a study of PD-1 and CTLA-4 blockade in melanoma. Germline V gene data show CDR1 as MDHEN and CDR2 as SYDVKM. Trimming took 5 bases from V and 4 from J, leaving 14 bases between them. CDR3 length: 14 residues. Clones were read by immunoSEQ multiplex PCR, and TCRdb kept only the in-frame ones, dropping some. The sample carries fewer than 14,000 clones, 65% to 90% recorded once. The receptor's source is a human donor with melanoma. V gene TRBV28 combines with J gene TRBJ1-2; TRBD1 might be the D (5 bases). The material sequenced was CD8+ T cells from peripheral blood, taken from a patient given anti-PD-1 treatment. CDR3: CASSRNRISYGYTF. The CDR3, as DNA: TGTGCCAGCAGTCGTAACAGGATCTCCTATGGCTACACCTTC.